The rows below give T cell receptor beta chains drawn from one sample of a study of CXCR3-negative and CXCR3-positive naive CD8 T cells. Following a re-call of the 5' RACE reads, TCRdb has one entry per CDR3 protein and lacks DNA. Listed are 75,000 to 100,000 distinct CDR3 sequences; approximately 0.99% falls within the top ten. Sequenced input: naive CXCR3+ CD8+ T cells from blood. The receptors come from a human donor in good health. Some clones in this sample may be carry-over from other donors' samples. CDR3s include the opening cysteine and the closing phenylalanine or tryptophan.

TRBJ2-1	TRBV29-1	CSVEEGASYNEQFF
TRBJ2-7	TRBV20-1	CSATSGQGYEQYF
TRBJ2-7	TRBV28	CAGADRTSYEQYF
TRBJ2-1	TRBV7-3	CASSPLPWGQGHNNEQFF
TRBJ2-3	TRBV11-1	CASSSSGDRTDTQYF
TRBJ2-5	TRBV4-2	CASSQGVEETQYF
TRBJ2-3	TRBV12-3/TRBV12-4	CASSNRGDTQYF
TRBJ2-6	TRBV7-2	CASSFPAVNPDSGANVLTF
TRBJ2-1	TRBV7-9	CASSLAESTNEQFF
TRBJ2-2	TRBV4-3	CASSQWLAGANTGELFF
TRBJ2-5	TRBV13	CASSLEGDRQETQYF
TRBJ2-7	TRBV7-9	CASSSRDRADEQYF
TRBJ2-7	TRBV27	CASSFGRAYEQYF
TRBJ1-1	TRBV7-9	CASSANSNTEAFF
TRBJ2-1	TRBV20-1	CSARKPPGLAGPSYNEQFF
TRBJ2-7	TRBV29-1	CSVESGLAGTYEQYF
TRBJ2-3	TRBV12-5	CASGLFWQDTDTQYF
TRBJ2-7	TRBV4-3	CASSQDRTEFYEQYF
TRBJ2-1	TRBV11-2	CASSLERLAGNNEQFF
TRBJ2-5	TRBV7-2	CASTPGGGAQETQYF
TRBJ2-1	TRBV20-1	CSARDGLAGGYYNEQFF
TRBJ2-1	TRBV10-3	CAISGDLAVDNEQFF
TRBJ1-1	TRBV5-1	CASSLGPASEAFF
TRBJ2-5	TRBV28	CASSFEGLAGGPPQETQYF
TRBJ1-3	TRBV12-3/TRBV12-4	CAGGIGNTIYF
TRBJ2-1	TRBV28	CASSLKDRGLDEQFF
TRBJ1-3	TRBV29-1	CSVEGTPKSGNTVYF
TRBJ2-3	TRBV27	CASGGQEVGADTQYF
TRBJ1-2	TRBV7-6	CASSLLEGTGGYGYTF
TRBJ2-5	TRBV20-1	CSARPAGGEETQYF
TRBJ2-1	TRBV9	CASSLSSSYNEQFF
TRBJ2-1	TRBV10-3	CAISGGGQGEQFF
TRBJ2-7	TRBV7-9	CASSLAARVYEQYF
TRBJ2-2	TRBV29-1	CSVAPGLNTGELFF
TRBJ1-4	TRBV27	CASSSIPDIVNEKLFF
TRBJ2-2	TRBV30	CAWSYVGELFF
TRBJ1-1	TRBV6-2/TRBV6-3	CASSYSRDTEAFF
TRBJ2-7	TRBV6-2/TRBV6-3	CASSYVGGTYEQYF
TRBJ2-5	TRBV7-2	CASSLVWGAGPQETQYF
TRBJ2-7	TRBV13	CASSPGGYEQYF